Listed below are T cell receptor beta chains from one sample, sequenced in a study of T cell changes during pregnancy in multiple sclerosis. TCRdb's table, derived via immunoSEQ multiplex PCR, lists solely in-frame clones and lacks some. Of 55,000 to 65,000 clones listed, more than 90% were seen once; the top ten hold 3.3%. The sequencing used peripheral blood, collected in the first trimester of pregnancy. These receptors were taken from a female donor in good health, enrolled as a control in a pregnancy study. The CDR3 runs from the conserved cysteine through the conserved F or W. Each record gives: D gene, clone size, J gene, V gene, CDR3 DNA, CDR3 protein. D genes are given only for firm matches. The listing skips clone size in some rows; elsewhere it reads once, few, many or a size class.

>.|.|TRBJ1-5|TRBV2
TGTGCCAGCAGAGCCGGGAGCAATCAGCCCCAGCATTTT
CASRAGSNQPQHF
>.|.|TRBJ1-1|TRBV4-3
TGCGCCAGCAGCCAAGAGCGGGGGGCAGCCACTGAAGCTTTCTTT
CASSQERGAATEAFF
>.|.|TRBJ2-3|TRBV7-3
TGTGCCAGCAGCTTAACAGCTCTATACACAGATACGCAGTATTTT
CASSLTALYTDTQYF
>TRBD1|.|TRBJ2-7|TRBV7-2
TGTGCCAGCAGCTTGCACCCGGACAGGGAGAAGTACTTC
CASSLHPDREKYF
>.|.|TRBJ1-2|TRBV7-9
TGTGCCAGCAGCTCCGTTAGAGATGGCTACACCTTC
CASSSVRDGYTF
>TRBD2|.|TRBJ2-7|TRBV5-1
TGCGCCAGCAGCTTGGGACTAGCGGGAGATTCCTACGAGCAGTACTTC
CASSLGLAGDSYEQYF
>.|.|TRBJ1-5|TRBV7-3
TGTGCCAGCAGCCCAGGGAGGAATCAGCCCCAGCATTTT
CASSPGRNQPQHF
>.|.|TRBJ1-1|TRBV27
TGTGCCAGCAGTTTACGGGGAGGGAACACTGAAGCTTTCTTT
CASSLRGGNTEAFF
>TRBD1|.|TRBJ1-1|TRBV28
TGTGCCAGCAGGGGACAGGGGGCTACTGAAGCTTTCTTT
CASRGQGATEAFF
>.|once|TRBJ2-1|TRBV27
TGTGCCAGCAGTTCCAGGGGCAGGGGCCTGCGATTCTACAATGAGCAGTTCTTC
CASSSRGRGLRFYNEQFF
>.|.|TRBJ2-3|TRBV7-2
TGTGCCAGCAGCCTCCGCCAGGGTACGCAGTATTTT
CASSLRQGTQYF
>TRBD2|.|TRBJ2-2|TRBV9
TGTGCCAGCAGCGTAGCTACGGGCAATAGCGGGGGGCTAAACACCGGGGAGCTGTTTTTT
CASSVATGNSGGLNTGELFF
>TRBD2|.|TRBJ2-3|TRBV5-1
TGCGCCAGCAGCCCGCAGGTAGCGGGCTTGACGGAGTATTTT
CASSPQVAGLTEYF
>.|.|TRBJ1-1|TRBV30
TGTGCCTGGAGTGTACTATCAGACCCATTCTTGAAAGCTTTCTTT
CAWSVLSDPFLKAFF
>.|.|TRBJ2-2|TRBV29-1
TGCAGCGTTGAAGATGAGAGGCAGGGTCGAACCGGGGAGCTGTTTTTT
CSVEDERQGRTGELFF
>TRBD1|.|TRBJ1-5|TRBV30
TGTGCCTGGAGGACAGGGATTTTTCAGCCCCAGCATTTT
CAWRTGIFQPQHF
>TRBD2|.|TRBJ2-7|TRBV7-2
TGTGCCAGCAGCTCAACCGGGACTAGCGTCTCCTACGAGCAGTACTTC
CASSSTGTSVSYEQYF
>TRBD1|.|TRBJ1-1|TRBV5-1
TGCGCCAGCAGCGGGGCGGGACAGGGGGAGAGCGGAGCTTTCTTT
CASSGAGQGESGAFF
>.|.|TRBJ2-7|TRBV5-6
TGTGCCAGCAGCCGGCAGGACATCGTTGCGGGAGAGCAGTACTTC
CASSRQDIVAGEQYF
>.|.|TRBJ1-1|TRBV19
TGTGCCAGTAGAAGACGGGTAGGCATGAACACTGAAGCTTTCTTT
CASRRRVGMNTEAFF
>.|.|TRBJ1-1|TRBV18
TGTGCCAGCTCCCTTCATCCGGGACAGAACACTGAAGCTTTCTTT
CASSLHPGQNTEAFF
>.|.|TRBJ2-7|TRBV5-4
TGTGCCAGCAGCTCCGGGTTAGCGGTTACCTACGAGCAGTACTTC
CASSSGLAVTYEQYF
>TRBD1|.|TRBJ1-6|TRBV11-3
TGTGCCAGCAGCTCGGGACAGGGTGGGTCACCCCTCCACTTT
CASSSGQGGSPLHF
>TRBD1|.|TRBJ1-5|TRBV19
TGTGCCAGTAGTGACAGGGAACTGCCCCAGCATTTT
CASSDRELPQHF
>TRBD1|.|TRBJ1-3|TRBV28
TGTGCCAGCAGTTCATTAGGGACAGATCCCTCTGGAAACACCATATATTTT
CASSSLGTDPSGNTIYF
>.|.|TRBJ1-1|TRBV27
TGTGCCAGCAGTTTCGGTGAGTGGACTGAAGCTTTCTTT
CASSFGEWTEAFF
>.|.|TRBJ2-6|TRBV5-1
TGCGCCAGCAGCTTCTCCGTCGGCTCTGGGGCCAACGTCCTGACTTTC
CASSFSVGSGANVLTF
>TRBD1|.|TRBJ1-2|TRBV7-8
TGTGCCAGCAGCCCGACAGGGTGGGAAGGCTACACCTTC
CASSPTGWEGYTF
>.|.|TRBJ1-1|TRBV19
TGTGCCAGTAGTATTTTGACAGCCTCTTCAGCTTTCTTT
CASSILTASSAFF
>.|few|TRBJ2-7|TRBV4-1
TGCGCCAGCAGCCAAGAGGAACTAGGGACCTACGAGCAGTACTTC
CASSQEELGTYEQYF
>.|.|TRBJ1-1|TRBV25-1
TGTGCCAGCAGTGAATATTACGCAGGGCCGCGTGAAGCTTTCTTT
CASSEYYAGPREAFF
>TRBD1|.|TRBJ1-1|TRBV7-3
TGTGCCAGCAGCCAACAGGGGGCGAACACTGAAGCTTTCTTT
CASSQQGANTEAFF
>.|.|TRBJ1-3|TRBV4-3
TGCGCCAGCAGCCAAGACCCCCAGGGGTCGGGAAACACCATATATTTT
CASSQDPQGSGNTIYF
>.|.|TRBJ2-7|TRBV7-2
TGTGCCAGCAGCCCCTCTTTCGGGGGCTCCTACGAGCAGTACTTC
CASSPSFGGSYEQYF
>.|.|TRBJ2-1|TRBV4-1
TGCGCCAGCAGCCAAGCCCTAGCGCCGGGCAATGAGCAGTTCTTC
CASSQALAPGNEQFF
>.|.|TRBJ2-7|TRBV28
TGTGCCAGCAGTTTAGGGGCTGAGCAGTACTTC
CASSLGAEQYF
>.|.|TRBJ1-5|TRBV19
TGTGCCAGTAAAGGGGATCAGCCCCAGCATTTT
CASKGDQPQHF
>TRBD2|.|TRBJ2-1|TRBV15
TGTGCCACCAGCAGACCTCTAGCGGGAGGGCCAGGAAGGCACAATGAGCAGTTCTTC
CATSRPLAGGPGRHNEQFF
>TRBD1|once|TRBJ2-7|TRBV6-5
TGTGCCAGCAGCCTCTCAGGGACAGGGGGCGAGCAGTACTTC
CASSLSGTGGEQYF
>.|.|TRBJ1-2|TRBV14
TGTGCCAGCAGCCGCGGAAGAGGATGGGGGGGAAACGGCTACACCTTC
CASSRGRGWGGNGYTF
>.|few|TRBJ2-2|TRBV30
TGTGCCTGGAGTAGCTCTAGCACCGGGGAGCTGTTTTTT
CAWSSSSTGELFF